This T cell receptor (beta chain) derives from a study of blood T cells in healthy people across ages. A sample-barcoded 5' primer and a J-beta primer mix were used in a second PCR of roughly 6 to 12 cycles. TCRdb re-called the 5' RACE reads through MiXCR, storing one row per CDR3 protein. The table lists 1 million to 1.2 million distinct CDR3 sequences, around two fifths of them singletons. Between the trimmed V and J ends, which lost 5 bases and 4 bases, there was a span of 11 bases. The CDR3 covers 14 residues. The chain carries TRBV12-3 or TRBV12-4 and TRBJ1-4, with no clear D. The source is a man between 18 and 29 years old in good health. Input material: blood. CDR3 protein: CASSIVGNNEKLFF. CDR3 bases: TGTGCCAGCAGTATCGTGGGGAATAATGAAAAACTGTTTTTT.